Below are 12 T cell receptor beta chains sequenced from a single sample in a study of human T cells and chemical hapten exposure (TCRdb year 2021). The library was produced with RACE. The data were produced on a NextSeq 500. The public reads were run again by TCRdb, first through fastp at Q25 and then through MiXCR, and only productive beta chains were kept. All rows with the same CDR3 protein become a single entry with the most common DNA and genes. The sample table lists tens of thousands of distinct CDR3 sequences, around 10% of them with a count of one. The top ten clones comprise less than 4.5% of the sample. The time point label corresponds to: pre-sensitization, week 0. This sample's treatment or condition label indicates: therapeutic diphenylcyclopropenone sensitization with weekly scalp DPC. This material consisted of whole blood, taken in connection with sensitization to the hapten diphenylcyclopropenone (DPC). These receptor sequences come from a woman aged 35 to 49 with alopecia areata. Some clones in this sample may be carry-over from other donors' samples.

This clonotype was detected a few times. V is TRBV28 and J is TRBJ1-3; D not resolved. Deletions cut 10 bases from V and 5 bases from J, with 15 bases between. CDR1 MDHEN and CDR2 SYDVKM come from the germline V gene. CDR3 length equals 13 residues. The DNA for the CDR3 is TGTGCCACCGGCCGAAGGGATAGAAACACCATATATTTT. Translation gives CATGRRDRNTIYF. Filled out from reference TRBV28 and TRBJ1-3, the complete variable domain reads DVKVTQSSRYLVKRTGEKVFLECVQDMDHENMFWYRQDPGLGLRLIYFSYDVKMKEKGDIPEGYSVSREKKERFSLILESASTNQTSMYLCATGRRDRNTIYFGEGSWLTVV.

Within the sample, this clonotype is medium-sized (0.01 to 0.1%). The CDR3 protein is CATSDLGQDTDTQYF. CDR3 nucleotides: TGTGCCACCAGTGATTTGGGGCAGGACACAGATACGCAGTATTTT. The rearrangement uses TRBV24-1 and TRBJ2-3; the D is unclear. V shed 0 bases and J shed 2 bases, with 8 bases lying between them. The CDR3 is 15 amino acids. Germline values: CDR1 KGHDR, CDR2 SFDVKD.

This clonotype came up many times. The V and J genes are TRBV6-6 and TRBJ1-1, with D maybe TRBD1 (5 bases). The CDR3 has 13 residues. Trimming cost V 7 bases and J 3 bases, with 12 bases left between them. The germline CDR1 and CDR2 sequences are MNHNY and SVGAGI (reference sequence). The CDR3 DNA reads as TGTGCCAGCACCACCGGGGCCCACACTGAAGCTTTCTTT. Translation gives CASTTGAHTEAFF.

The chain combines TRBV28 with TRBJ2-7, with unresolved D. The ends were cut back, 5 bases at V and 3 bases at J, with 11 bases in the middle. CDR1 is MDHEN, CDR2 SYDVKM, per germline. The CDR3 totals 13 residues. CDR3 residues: CASSTPDGYEQYF. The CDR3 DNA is TGTGCCAGCAGTACCCCGGACGGCTACGAGCAGTACTTC. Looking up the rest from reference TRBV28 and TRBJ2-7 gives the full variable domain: DVKVTQSSRYLVKRTGEKVFLECVQDMDHENMFWYRQDPGLGLRLIYFSYDVKMKEKGDIPEGYSVSREKKERFSLILESASTNQTSMYLCASSTPDGYEQYFGPGTRLTVT.

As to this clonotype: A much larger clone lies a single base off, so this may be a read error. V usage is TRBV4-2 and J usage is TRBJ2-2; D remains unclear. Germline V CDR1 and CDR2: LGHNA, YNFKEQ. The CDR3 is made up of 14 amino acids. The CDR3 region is CASGQVGNTGELFF. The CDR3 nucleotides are TGTGCCAGCGGCCAAGTCGGAAACACCGGGGAGCTGTTTTTT.

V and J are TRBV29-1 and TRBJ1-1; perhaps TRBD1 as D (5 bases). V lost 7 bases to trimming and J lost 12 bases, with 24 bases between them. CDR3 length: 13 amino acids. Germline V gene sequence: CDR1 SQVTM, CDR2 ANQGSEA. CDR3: CSASGPGGDVTFF. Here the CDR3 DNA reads TGCAGCGCTTCGGGACCCGGGGGGGACGTTACTTTCTTT.

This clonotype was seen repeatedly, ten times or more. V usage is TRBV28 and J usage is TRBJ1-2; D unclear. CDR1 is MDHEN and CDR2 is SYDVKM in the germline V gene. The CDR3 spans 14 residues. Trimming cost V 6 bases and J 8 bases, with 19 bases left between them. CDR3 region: CASRILTAPLGYTF. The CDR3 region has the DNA TGTGCCAGCAGGATACTTACCGCCCCTTTGGGCTACACCTTC.

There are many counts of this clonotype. The DNA for the CDR3 is TGTGCCAGCAGCCCGGGACTAGCGGGGGCCTACAATGAGCAGTTCTTC. This translates into CASSPGLAGAYNEQFF. This sequence joins TRBV12-3 or TRBV12-4 and TRBJ2-1, with 14 bases fitting TRBD2. Trimming took 6 bases from V and 2 from J; bases not matched to a gene: 3. The CDR3 has 16 amino acids.

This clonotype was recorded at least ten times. The CDR3 bases are TGTGCCAGCACGATAAACAGGTTGAACACTGAAGCTTTCTTT. Protein product: CASTINRLNTEAFF. V and J are TRBV18 and TRBJ1-1, with D possibly TRBD1 on 5 matching bases. Trimming stripped 8 bases from V and 0 bases from J, with 13 bases between. Germline V gene lookup returns CDR1 KGHSH and CDR2 LQKENI. This CDR3 region has 14 residues.

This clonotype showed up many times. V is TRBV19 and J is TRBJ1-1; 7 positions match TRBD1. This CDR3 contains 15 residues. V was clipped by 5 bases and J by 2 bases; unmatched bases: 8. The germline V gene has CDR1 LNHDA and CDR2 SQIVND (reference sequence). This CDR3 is CASSRPDRVNTEAFF. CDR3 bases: TGTGCCAGTAGTCGACCTGACAGGGTAAACACTGAAGCTTTCTTT.

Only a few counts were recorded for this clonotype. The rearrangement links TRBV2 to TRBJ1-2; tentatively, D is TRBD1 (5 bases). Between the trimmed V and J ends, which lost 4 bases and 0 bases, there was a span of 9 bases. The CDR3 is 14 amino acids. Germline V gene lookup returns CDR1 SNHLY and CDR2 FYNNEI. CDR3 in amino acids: CASSAGGTNYGYTF. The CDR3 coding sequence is TGTGCCAGCAGTGCTGGGGGGACTAACTATGGCTACACCTTC.

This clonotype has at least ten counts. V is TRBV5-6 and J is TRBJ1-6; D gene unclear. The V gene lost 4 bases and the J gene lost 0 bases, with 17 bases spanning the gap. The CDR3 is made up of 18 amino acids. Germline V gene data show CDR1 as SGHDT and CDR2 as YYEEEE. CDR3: CASSPSRAGSSYNSPLHF. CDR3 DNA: TGTGCCAGCAGCCCATCCCGCGCGGGGAGCTCCTATAATTCACCCCTCCACTTT.